One sample yielded the 18 T cell receptor beta chains listed below, sequenced in a study of blood T cell repertoires in COVID-19. Produced via immunoSEQ multiplex PCR; TCRdb's table is partial and in-frame only. This table holds about 360,000 clones, over 75% found once. Specimen: PBMCs or T cells enriched from blood (not recorded which). Receptors were obtained from a man in his thirties or forties who had recovered from COVID-19.

This clone was counted a few times. J is TRBJ2-1 and V is TRBV30, with D maybe TRBD2 (5 bases). V lost 4 bases and J lost 10, with 11 bases in between. The CDR3 length is 11 residues. Germline V CDR1 and CDR2: GTSNPN, SVGIG (reference sequence). CDR3 nucleotides: TGTGCCTGGAAGTCCTGGAGGGAGCAGTTCTTC. Amino acids: CAWKSWREQFF.

The chain is built from TRBV4-1 and TRBJ1-1, with a weak D call TRBD1 (5 bases). Germline V gives CDR1 MGHRA, CDR2 YSYEKL. The CDR3 runs 15 residues. The V gene lost 1 base and the J gene lost 5 bases, with 14 bases spanning the gap. CDR3 loop: CASSQVQGMGTEAFF. The CDR3 DNA is TGCGCCAGCAGCCAAGTCCAGGGAATGGGGACTGAAGCTTTCTTT.

J is TRBJ1-3 and V is TRBV2; tentative D call: TRBD1 (6 bases). V was cut by 0 bases and J by 1 base, with 13 bases left in between. Germline loops: CDR1 SNHLY, CDR2 FYNNEI. The CDR3 totals 17 residues. Here the CDR3 reads CASSEAGHWGSGNTIYF. The CDR3 coding sequence is TGTGCCAGCAGTGAAGCGGGACATTGGGGTTCTGGAAACACCATATATTTT.

The chain employs TRBV9 and TRBJ2-1, with 9 bases matching TRBD2. Losses at the gene ends were 4 bases for V and 6 bases for J; bases not matched to a gene: 2. CDR3 length: 13 residues. CDR1 is SGDLS and CDR2 is YYNGEE in the germline V gene. The DNA for the CDR3 is TGTGCCAGCAGCTCGGGACTAGCCAATGAGCAGTTCTTC. This codes for CASSSGLANEQFF.

V usage is TRBV9 and J usage is TRBJ2-2, with a tentative D call TRBD2 (6 bases). The CDR3 length is 15 residues. Germline V gene data show CDR1 as SGDLS and CDR2 as YYNGEE. The V and J ends lost 5 bases and 5 bases respectively, with 16 bases between them. This CDR3 is CASRRGGAVTGELFF. The CDR3 DNA reads as TGTGCCAGCAGGAGGGGAGGAGCTGTTACCGGGGAGCTGTTTTTT.

The chain's CDR3 is CASSLAGQGANEQYF. CDR3 DNA sequence: TGTGCCAGCAGCTTAGCGGGGCAGGGGGCCAACGAGCAGTACTTC. This chain joins TRBV7-9 and TRBJ2-7, with 8 nucleotides matching TRBD1. With V trimmed by 0 bases and J by 5 bases, 6 bases remained unmatched. The V gene's germline CDR1 is SEHNR and CDR2 FQNEAQ (reference sequence). This CDR3 region has 15 residues.

CDR3 loop: CASSPLAIGQGSNQPQHF. The DNA for the CDR3 is TGCGCCAGCAGCCCCCTCGCGATCGGACAGGGGAGCAATCAGCCCCAGCATTTT. The V and J genes are TRBV4-1 and TRBJ1-5, with 9 bases matching TRBD1. Germline V gives CDR1 MGHRA, CDR2 YSYEKL. The junction had 11 bases not matched to a gene; V was cut back by 4 bases and J by 1 base. The CDR3 length is 18 residues.

The chain joins TRBV5-4 to TRBJ1-1; TRBD1 might be the D (5 bases). Germline V lookup: CDR1 SGHNT, CDR2 YYREEE (reference sequence). Trimming removed 5 bases from V and 1 base from J, with 21 bases in between. The CDR3 is 17 amino acids. The CDR3 nucleotides are TGTGCCAGCAGTCACGCGTACGGGGGGACTCAGAACACTGAAGCTTTCTTT. This translates into CASSHAYGGTQNTEAFF.

V gene TRBV9 combines with J gene TRBJ2-3; 10 bases match TRBD2. Germline CDR1 SGDLS, CDR2 YYNGEE. V trimming: 4 bases; J trimming: 0 bases; junction bases outside the gene matches: 11. The CDR3 has 18 residues. The CDR3 DNA reads as TGTGCCAGCAGCCACGGACTAGCGGTTACCGCTAGCACAGATACGCAGTATTTT. It encodes CASSHGLAVTASTDTQYF.

V is TRBV6-5 and J is TRBJ1-2; TRBD1 might be the D (5 bases). Germline-derived CDR1 and CDR2 are MNHEY and SVGAGI. CDR3 length equals 14 residues. Trimming stripped 7 bases from V and 7 bases from J, with 19 bases between. The CDR3 here is CASTQSGAGGGYTF. CDR3 in DNA: TGTGCCAGCACTCAATCCGGTGCGGGGGGTGGCTACACCTTC.

This clone was picked up one time. The chain combines TRBV7-9 with TRBJ2-3; maybe TRBD1 (5 bases). Per the germline V gene, CDR1 is SEHNR and CDR2 is FQNEAQ (reference sequence). Trimming pared 1 base from V and 3 bases from J, leaving 11 bases between. This CDR3 has 15 amino acids. CDR3 sequence reads: CASSLEGRDTDTQYF. CDR3 sequence (DNA): TGTGCCAGCAGCTTAGAAGGCAGGGATACAGATACGCAGTATTTT.

The genes are TRBV5-1 and TRBJ1-1, with unresolved D. The CDR3 is 14 amino acids. V shed 2 bases and J shed 0 bases, with 8 bases lying between them. The germline gives CDR1 SGHRS, CDR2 YFSETQ. The DNA for the CDR3 is TGCGCCAGCAGCTTTCGTCAGATGAACACTGAAGCTTTCTTT. Its translation is CASSFRQMNTEAFF. The full variable domain, in which reference TRBV5-1 and TRBJ1-1 provide the parts outside the CDR3, is KAGVTQTPRYLIKTRGQQVTLSCSPISGHRSVSWYQQTPGQGLQFLFEYFSETQRNKGNFPGRFSGRQFSNSRSEMNVSTLELGDSALYLCASSFRQMNTEAFFGQGTRLTVV.

At least ten counts were recorded for this clone. The chain links TRBV5-6 to TRBJ2-3, with 11 bases identical to TRBD1. Germline assignment: CDR1 SGHDT and CDR2 YYEEEE. The CDR3 loop spans 15 amino acids. The V and J ends lost 4 bases and 5 bases, in that order; junction bases with no gene match: 6. CDR3 coding DNA: TGTGCCAGCAGCAAGGACAGGGGGCATGGAGATACGCAGTATTTT. Protein product: CASSKDRGHGDTQYF.

This chain links TRBV25-1 with TRBJ2-1; 9 positions match TRBD2. CDR3 length: 14 amino acids. V was pared by 2 bases and J by 7 bases, with 3 bases of the junction left unmatched. Germline V CDR1 and CDR2: MGHDK, SYGVNS. CDR3 bases: TGTGCCAGCAGTGAAGGGAGCGGGGGGAATGAGCAGTTCTTC. Translation: CASSEGSGGNEQFF.

The genes are TRBV30 and TRBJ1-5; the D is unclear. V gave up 1 base and J gave up 8 bases, with 12 bases separating them. The CDR3 is made up of 13 amino acids. Per the germline V gene, CDR1 is GTSNPN and CDR2 is SVGIG (reference sequence). CDR3 in amino acids: CAWSEPPREPQHF. The CDR3 region has the DNA TGTGCCTGGAGTGAACCCCCCCGGGAGCCCCAGCATTTT.

CDR3 amino acids: CASSFGRVVAGNTIYF. CDR3 nucleotide sequence: TGTGCCAGCAGCTTCGGCAGGGTGGTGGCTGGAAACACCATATATTTT. The gene calls are TRBV7-9 and TRBJ1-3; tentatively, D is TRBD1 (5 bases). The CDR3 has 16 amino acids. The ends were cut back, 3 bases at V and 2 bases at J, with 14 bases in the middle. CDR1 SEHNR and CDR2 FQNEAQ come from the germline V gene (reference sequence).

The chain links TRBV10-3 to TRBJ1-1, with 7 positions matching TRBD1. The CDR3 is 17 residues long. The ends lost 8 bases at V and 4 bases at J; junction bases unmatched: 19. Germline lookup yields CDR1 ENHRY and CDR2 SYGVKD. CDR3 region: CAISPAPGTAGGTEAFF. CDR3 in DNA: TGTGCCATCTCCCCGGCCCCCGGGACAGCTGGGGGCACTGAAGCTTTCTTT.

The chain carries TRBV9 and TRBJ2-5, with a tentative D call TRBD2 (5 bases). Germline assignment: CDR1 SGDLS and CDR2 YYNGEE. CDR3 length equals 13 residues. V was shortened by 0 bases and J by 10 bases, with 13 bases between the two germline ends. The CDR3 spells CASSVDRRGDQYF. The CDR3 bases are TGTGCCAGCAGCGTAGACCGTCGGGGAGACCAGTACTTC.